This T cell receptor (beta chain) was recovered during a study of cytotoxic CD8 clonotypes in ibrutinib-treated CLL. Profiled with immunoSEQ multiplex PCR; TCRdb holds only in-frame clones, not every one. The data contain about 270,000 clones, 60% to 80% of them singletons. CDR1 and CDR2 (germline): SGDLS, YYNGEE. Trimming cost V 0 bases and J 4 bases; bases outside gene matches: 8. The CDR3 consists of 16 residues. The receptor was isolated from a human donor with chronic lymphocytic leukemia. V and J are TRBV9 and TRBJ2-7, with 9 bases aligning to TRBD2. Sample: PBMCs, taken at disease progression, from a patient treated with ibrutinib. The CDR3 DNA reads as TGTGCCAGCAGCGTAGGTGGGCGGGAGGGGACATACGAGCAGTACTTC. It specifies CASSVGGREGTYEQYF. Supplemented by reference TRBV9 and TRBJ2-7, the full variable domain reads DSGVTQTPKHLITATGQRVTLRCSPRSGDLSVYWYQQSLDQGLQFLIQYYNGEERAKGNILERFSAQQFPDLHSELNLSSLELGDSALYFCASSVGGREGTYEQYFGPGTRLTVT.